This T cell receptor beta chain was recovered during a study of blood T cell repertoires in COVID-19. In this sample, this clone turned up a few times. Other nucleotide sequences in the sample specify the same CDR3. Produced via immunoSEQ multiplex PCR; TCRdb's table is partial and in-frame only. Of about 200,000 clones in the sample, roughly 86% were seen once. The V end was cut by 1 base, the J end by 0 bases, with 7 bases between. The CDR3 totals 15 residues. Germline loops: CDR1 SEHNR, CDR2 FQNEAQ (reference sequence). This chain links TRBV7-9 with TRBJ1-5, with a tentative D call TRBD1 (6 bases). The specimen was PBMCs or T cells enriched from blood (not recorded which). This receptor was obtained from a man aged 40-49 years with acute COVID-19. This chain's CDR3 is CASSLGDNSNQPQHF. CDR3 nucleotides: TGTGCCAGCAGCTTAGGGGACAATAGCAATCAGCCCCAGCATTTT.